This entry features one T cell receptor (beta chain) sequence. Its antigen is unidentified. The CDR3 consists of 15 residues. The germline V and J ends were trimmed by 6 bases and 2 bases, with 17 bases remaining between them. Germline V gene data show CDR1 as MNHEY and CDR2 as SVGEGT. Assay: immunoSEQ multiplex PCR; the TCRdb copy retains only in-frame clones and omits some. The sample comprises around 130,000 clones, around 84% of which are singletons, and 12% rests with the top ten. This sample stems from a study of T cell responses to AZD1222 COVID-19 vaccine. General study findings and limits: The number of AZD1222 recipients seropositive at baseline was only five or six. Females made up more of the donors, who were largely white British, and clonal diversity may have come out too low. At 160-218 and 743-854, vaccine-associated CD4 TCRs were dominant, and they spanned spike.

V usage is TRBV6-2 or TRBV6-3 and J usage is TRBJ2-7; D perhaps matches TRBD1 (5 bases). The TCR originated in an adult in good health. The material sequenced was peripheral blood, taken on day 0 of AZD1222 vaccination. This CDR3 is CASSKPPRVAYEQYF. In DNA form, the CDR3 reads TGTGCCAGCAGCAAGCCGCCCAGGGTGGCCTACGAGCAGTACTTC.